This T cell receptor (beta chain) came from a study of cytomegalovirus exposure and HLA in healthy donors. As for this clone: Its antigen is still unknown.

Whole-study results and caveats: The listing of 150 or so TCR beta chains classed them as cytomegalovirus-associated.

The CDR3 is 13 residues long. The J segment lost 4 bases and the V segment lost 8 bases, leaving 4 bases of the junction unmatched. Germline loops: CDR1 ENHRY, CDR2 SYGVKD. PCR involved 60 Vbeta and 13 Jbeta primers. Using immunoSEQ multiplex PCR, the repertoire was profiled, and TCRdb retains in-frame clones only, with some absent. The repertoire consists of about 190,000 clones, with roughly 80% occurring once and the leading ten covering 0.65% to 0.75%. The sequenced sample consisted of PBMCs. The TCR sequence derives from a boy between 10 and 17 years old in good health and CMV-seronegative. The gene calls are TRBV10-3 and TRBJ1-2; 10 nucleotides match TRBD1. The CDR3 sequence: CAIGDRGRYGYTF. The CDR3 nucleotides are TGTGCCATCGGGGACAGGGGACGCTATGGCTACACCTTC.